This T cell receptor beta chain came from a study of T cells in Graves' hyperthyroidism and ophthalmopathy. Study observations and caveats: Prediction of ophthalmopathy progression came a median 6.5 months pre-onset.

Template material for amplifying TCR beta CDR3 regions consisted of RNA transcripts. The HTBI primer set drove a first-round RT-PCR of the TCR CDR3. TCRdb independently ran MiXCR on the multiplex PCR reads; one entry per CDR3 protein. The table records fewer than 350,000 distinct CDR3 sequences, roughly 13% of them present only once. The hyperthyroidism patients had all been newly diagnosed, and their disease duration was under 2 months. Their ages ranged from 18 to 65 years. The V gene lost 3 bases and the J gene lost 1 base, with 9 bases spanning the gap. CDR1 and CDR2 from the germline V gene are SEHNR and FQNEAQ (reference sequence). The CDR3 consists of 15 residues. Only a few counts were recorded for this clonotype. Its antigen is currently unknown.

The receptor was isolated from a woman aged 40 to 50 with Graves' hyperthyroidism. The rearrangement links TRBV7-9 to TRBJ2-2, with D perhaps matching TRBD1 (5 bases). Sequencing was done on a sample of blood. The CDR3 nucleotides are TGTGCCAGCAGCTTTGGCAGGGAGAACACCGGGGAGCTGTTTTTT. This gives the protein CASSFGRENTGELFF. The full variable domain, its missing parts supplied by reference TRBV7-9 and TRBJ2-2, is DTGVSQNPRHKITKRGQNVTFRCDPISEHNRLYWYRQTLGQGPEFLTYFQNEAQLEKSRLLSDRFSAERPKGSFSTLEIQRTEQGDSAMYLCASSFGRENTGELFFGEGSRLTVL.